A selection of T cell receptor beta chains follows, all from one sample in a study of T cells in Graves' hyperthyroidism and ophthalmopathy. MiXCR was run by TCRdb on the multiplex PCR reads, yielding one entry per CDR3 protein. The profile shows about 270,000 distinct CDR3 sequences, around 22% of them singletons. The sequencing input was blood. The receptors here all came from a man in his thirties or forties with Graves' ophthalmopathy. Both conserved end residues are part of each CDR3. D genes are given only for firm matches. Clone size is shown for a subset of rows, as once, few, many or a class of expanded clone.

cdr3_nt: TGTGCCAGCAGCCAAGTAGGGAAGAGTGAGCAGTTCTTC
cdr3_aa: CASSQVGKSEQFF
d_call: .
clone_size: many
cdr3_length: 13
v_call: TRBV3-1
j_call: TRBJ2-1

cdr3_nt: TGTGCCAGCAGCTTCGATCCAAACTCCTACGAGCAGTACTTC
cdr3_aa: CASSFDPNSYEQYF
d_call: .
clone_size: .
cdr3_length: 14
v_call: TRBV7-2
j_call: TRBJ2-7

cdr3_nt: TGCAGCGTTGTGGGGCTTAGCCCCGACACCGGGGAGCTGTTTTTT
cdr3_aa: CSVVGLSPDTGELFF
d_call: .
clone_size: few
cdr3_length: 15
v_call: TRBV29-1
j_call: TRBJ2-2

cdr3_nt: TGTGCCAGTAGTATAGGGGCCGTGAACACCGGGGAGCTGTTTTTT
cdr3_aa: CASSIGAVNTGELFF
d_call: .
clone_size: .
cdr3_length: 15
v_call: TRBV19
j_call: TRBJ2-2

cdr3_nt: TGTGCCAGCAGCCTAGTCGGAGCAGCGGGGGTATACAATGAGCAGTTCTTC
cdr3_aa: CASSLVGAAGVYNEQFF
d_call: TRBD2
clone_size: .
cdr3_length: 17
v_call: TRBV3-1
j_call: TRBJ2-1

cdr3_nt: TGTGCCAGCTCATTCGGGACAGGGGCCTACGAGCAGTACTTC
cdr3_aa: CASSFGTGAYEQYF
d_call: TRBD1
clone_size: many
cdr3_length: 14
v_call: TRBV18
j_call: TRBJ2-7

cdr3_nt: TGCAGCGGGGGGGGCAATGAGCAGTTCTTC
cdr3_aa: CSGGGNEQFF
d_call: TRBD2
clone_size: .
cdr3_length: 10
v_call: TRBV29-1
j_call: TRBJ2-1

cdr3_nt: TGTGCCAGCAGCCCCCGGGGTATGCCAATCGAGCAGTACTTC
cdr3_aa: CASSPRGMPIEQYF
d_call: .
clone_size: many
cdr3_length: 14
v_call: TRBV28
j_call: TRBJ2-7

cdr3_nt: TGTGCCAGCAGCCCCTCGGGGGGGGACCAGTACTTC
cdr3_aa: CASSPSGGDQYF
d_call: TRBD2
clone_size: many
cdr3_length: 12
v_call: TRBV3-1
j_call: TRBJ2-5

cdr3_nt: TGTGCCAGCGGACAGGATACTGAAGCTTTCTTT
cdr3_aa: CASGQDTEAFF
d_call: TRBD1
clone_size: few
cdr3_length: 11
v_call: TRBV5-5
j_call: TRBJ1-1

cdr3_nt: TGTGCCAGCAGTTTCGGGGGTCGGAGCAATCAGCCCCAGCATTTT
cdr3_aa: CASSFGGRSNQPQHF
d_call: .
clone_size: .
cdr3_length: 15
v_call: TRBV28
j_call: TRBJ1-5

cdr3_nt: TGCGCCAGCAGTGAGGGGACTAGCGGGCCGTACAAGCAGTACTTC
cdr3_aa: CASSEGTSGPYKQYF
d_call: TRBD2
clone_size: .
cdr3_length: 15
v_call: TRBV10-2
j_call: TRBJ2-7

cdr3_nt: TGTGCCAGCAGGATGATTAGCGGGTTCACCACAGATACGCAGTATTTT
cdr3_aa: CASRMISGFTTDTQYF
d_call: TRBD2
clone_size: .
cdr3_length: 16
v_call: TRBV28
j_call: TRBJ2-3

cdr3_nt: TGTGCCAGCAGCTCGGCCGAAAACCGGGAGACCCAGTACTTC
cdr3_aa: CASSSAENRETQYF
d_call: .
clone_size: many
cdr3_length: 14
v_call: TRBV11-2
j_call: TRBJ2-5

cdr3_nt: TGCAGCTGCGTCCCTGCGGGAGGGCGGAGCGAGCAGTACTTC
cdr3_aa: CSCVPAGGRSEQYF
d_call: TRBD2
clone_size: .
cdr3_length: 14
v_call: TRBV29-1
j_call: TRBJ2-7

cdr3_nt: TGCGCCAGCAGCTCGAATTTAGCGGGTAACAATGAGCAGTTCTTC
cdr3_aa: CASSSNLAGNNEQFF
d_call: TRBD2
clone_size: many
cdr3_length: 15
v_call: TRBV5-1
j_call: TRBJ2-1

cdr3_nt: TGTGCCAGCAGTCCCGCTGGGACTCTACCAACAGATCAGCCCCAGCATTTT
cdr3_aa: CASSPAGTLPTDQPQHF
d_call: .
clone_size: few
cdr3_length: 17
v_call: TRBV6-1
j_call: TRBJ1-5

cdr3_nt: TGTGCCAGCAGCTTCATCCCGGACCCGAGCTCTGGAAACACCATATATTTT
cdr3_aa: CASSFIPDPSSGNTIYF
d_call: .
clone_size: few
cdr3_length: 17
v_call: TRBV11-2
j_call: TRBJ1-3

cdr3_nt: TGTGCCAGCAGTTGGAGGGGGGAGAACACTGAAGCTTTCTTT
cdr3_aa: CASSWRGENTEAFF
d_call: .
clone_size: many
cdr3_length: 14
v_call: TRBV28
j_call: TRBJ1-1

cdr3_nt: TGTGCCAGCAGCTTGGCACTAGGGAATAGCGATGAGCAGTTCTTC
cdr3_aa: CASSLALGNSDEQFF
d_call: .
clone_size: few
cdr3_length: 15
v_call: TRBV7-9
j_call: TRBJ2-1

cdr3_nt: TGTGCCAGCAGCCAGGGACTAGCGGGACTCTACGAGCAGTACTTC
cdr3_aa: CASSQGLAGLYEQYF
d_call: TRBD2
clone_size: many
cdr3_length: 15
v_call: TRBV3-1
j_call: TRBJ2-7

cdr3_nt: TGCAGTGCTAGAATAGGGGGATCCTCCTACGAGCAGTACTTC
cdr3_aa: CSARIGGSSYEQYF
d_call: .
clone_size: few
cdr3_length: 14
v_call: TRBV20-1
j_call: TRBJ2-7

cdr3_nt: TGTGCCAGCAGTTCCTCGGTAGCGGGAGAAGGGTTCACAGATACGCAGTATTTT
cdr3_aa: CASSSSVAGEGFTDTQYF
d_call: TRBD2
clone_size: .
cdr3_length: 18
v_call: TRBV12-3/TRBV12-4
j_call: TRBJ2-3

cdr3_nt: TGTGCCAGCAGTGAGCAGGGGGCTAGCTATGGCTACACCTTC
cdr3_aa: CASSEQGASYGYTF
d_call: TRBD1
clone_size: .
cdr3_length: 14
v_call: TRBV9
j_call: TRBJ1-2

cdr3_nt: TGTGCCACCAGTGACCCGACAGGAGATGAAGCTTTCTTT
cdr3_aa: CATSDPTGDEAFF
d_call: .
clone_size: few
cdr3_length: 13
v_call: TRBV24-1
j_call: TRBJ1-1

cdr3_nt: TGTGCCAGCAGCCGGTCGAGTAACGGGGAGCTGTTTTTT
cdr3_aa: CASSRSSNGELFF
d_call: .
clone_size: .
cdr3_length: 13
v_call: TRBV7-2
j_call: TRBJ2-2